This T cell receptor (delta chain) emerged from a study of gamma-delta chains in newborns, infants, children. Background on the study: Microbial exposure reportedly drives polyclonal innate γδ T cell expansion after birth.

Germline V gene lookup returns CDR1 GEAIGNYY and CDR2 EKD. The CDR3 runs 17 residues. This clone was seen a handful of times. Given a far larger clone just one base away, this is likely a sequencing read error. The sample carries other DNA sequences with the same CDR3. TCRdb reprocessed the reads through CATT. The sample has approximately 1,300 delta-chain clones, around 0.99% seen once. This sequence originates from a child in good health. The specimen sequenced was blood. This chain uses TRDV2 with TRDJ1, with 12 bases that match TRDD3. CDR3 bases: TGTGCTTGTGACACCCTGGGGGATACGCTGAACACCGATAAACTCATCTTT. It encodes CACDTLGDTLNTDKLIF.